The clone carrying this TCR beta chain was counted between two and nine times. The data were taken from a study of blood T cell repertoires in COVID-19. Study-wide background: Italy, Spain and the United States were the sources of the convalescent and acute COVID-19 samples. Sources were T cells, B-cell-depleted T cells, or PBMCs; the material itself was cDNA or gDNA.

Seattle patients were enrolled while actively infected and followed longitudinally. As handled by the study authors: Estimation of nucleated cell counts relied on the amplification of reference gene primers. Here immunoSEQ multiplex PCR was the method, and the copy in TCRdb shows in-frame clones only, minus some. V, J and clone size were drawn from that table, and D and trimming were deduced from the DNA. The data hold roughly 260,000 clones, with approximately 91% observed a single time. V lost 0 bases, J lost 7 bases, and 7 bases stayed unmatched. The CDR3 totals 15 residues. CDR1 is SGHRS and CDR2 is YFSETQ in the germline V gene.

Sample: peripheral blood. The sequence derives from a woman aged 25-40 years with COVID-19, enrolled during active disease. This sequence joins TRBV5-1 and TRBJ1-2; 9 nucleotides line up with TRBD1. The CDR3 region is CASSLGDRAFFGYTF. The CDR3 coding sequence is TGCGCCAGCAGCTTGGGGGACAGGGCCTTTTTTGGCTACACCTTC.